The 12 T cell receptor beta chains given below trace back to one sample, sequenced in a study of T cells in Graves' hyperthyroidism and ophthalmopathy. It was RNA transcripts that yielded the amplified TCR beta CDR3 regions. The TCR CDR3 first-round RT-PCR relied on the HTBI primer set. TCRdb re-analysed the multiplex PCR reads in MiXCR, keeping a single row per CDR3 protein. This sample has over 500,000 distinct CDR3 sequences, with roughly 18% found just once. Sequencing input: blood. The receptors were sampled from a woman younger than 35 with Graves' ophthalmopathy.

The gene calls are TRBV27 and TRBJ2-7; D is possibly TRBD1 (6 bases). The CDR3 length is 14 residues. Trimming left V 6 bases short and J 2 bases short, with 14 bases between. Per the germline V gene, CDR1 is MNHEY and CDR2 is SMNVEV (reference sequence). CDR3 sequence (DNA): TGTGCCAGCAGCGCTTCAGGGGATCCCTACGAGCAGTACTTC. Encoded protein: CASSASGDPYEQYF.

This clonotype has at least ten counts. This sequence joins TRBV11-2 and TRBJ2-2; 8 positions agree with TRBD2. The J segment lost 2 bases and the V segment lost 8 bases, leaving 19 bases of the junction unmatched. The germline V gene has CDR1 SGHAT and CDR2 FQNNGV. The CDR3 loop spans 19 amino acids. For the CDR3, the DNA is TGTGCCAGCTTCTCTGCCAGTACTAGCGGTGTGGGCAACACCGGGGAGCTGTTTTTT. Its translation: CASFSASTSGVGNTGELFF.

The DNA for the CDR3 is TGTGCCAGTACTAGGGTCGGGGGGGCCGGGAATGAGCAGTTCTTC. This sequence encodes CASTRVGGAGNEQFF. The chain combines TRBV19 with TRBJ2-1; 8 bases align to TRBD2. CDR1 LNHDA and CDR2 SQIVND come from the germline V gene (reference sequence). V gave up 7 bases and J gave up 7 bases; unmatched junction bases: 12. The CDR3 covers 15 residues.

This clonotype was found many times. This chain uses TRBV30 with TRBJ2-7; D might be TRBD2 (6 bases). V was cut by 2 bases and J by 5 bases, with 13 bases left in between. The germline gives CDR1 GTSNPN, CDR2 SVGIG (reference sequence). CDR3 size: 13 residues. CDR3 nucleotide sequence: TGTGCCTGGAGTCCCCGGGGGAACCACGAGCAGTACTTC. It codes for CAWSPRGNHEQYF.

This clonotype appeared many times. This chain connects TRBV28 to TRBJ2-7; 7 bases match TRBD1. This CDR3 comprises 14 residues. V dropped 6 bases and J dropped 4; count of bases not matched to a gene: 9. CDR1 MDHEN and CDR2 SYDVKM come from the germline V gene. The CDR3 region is CASSTSDRIYEQYF. The CDR3 DNA reads TGTGCCAGCAGCACTTCGGACAGGATTTACGAGCAGTACTTC.

This clonotype showed up many times. The chain recombines TRBV7-9 with TRBJ2-5; no clear D gene. Germline V gives CDR1 SEHNR, CDR2 FQNEAQ (reference sequence). V lost 1 base to trimming and J lost 7 bases, with 10 bases between them. CDR3 size: 13 residues. CDR3 in amino acids: CASSLVSQRTQYF. The CDR3 DNA follows: TGTGCCAGCAGCTTAGTCTCTCAAAGGACCCAGTACTTC.

The chain employs TRBV27 and TRBJ1-4; TRBD1 aligns across 9 bases. Germline V gene lookup returns CDR1 MNHEY and CDR2 SMNVEV (reference sequence). The CDR3 covers 14 residues. V trimming: 4 bases; J trimming: 4 bases; junction bases outside the gene matches: 1. DNA of the CDR3: TGTGCCAGCAGTTCGGACAGGGGTAATGAAAAACTGTTTTTT. Its protein product is CASSSDRGNEKLFF.

This clonotype was observed a handful of times. This sequence joins TRBV10-1 and TRBJ1-5; D uncertain. The CDR3 is 13 residues long. Per germline, CDR1 WNHNN and CDR2 SYGVQD (reference sequence). With 3 bases removed from V and 6 bases from J, the gap between germline ends came to 9 bases. The CDR3 nucleotides are TGCGCCAGCAGTGACCATCCTCTTCAGCCCCAGCATTTT. Amino acid sequence: CASSDHPLQPQHF.

Worth noting for this clonotype: With a much larger clone just one base away, this may be a read error. The genes are TRBV28 and TRBJ1-4; D might be TRBD1 (5 bases). The germline gives CDR1 MDHEN, CDR2 SYDVKM. The CDR3 totals 15 residues. Trimming took off 4 bases at V and 3 bases at J, with 12 bases between the two ends. The CDR3 loop is CASSSRGFANEKLFF. As DNA, the CDR3 is TGTGCCAGCAGTTCCCGGGGGTTCGCTAATGAAAAACTGTTTTTT. Full variable domain (remainder filled in from reference TRBV28 and TRBJ1-4): DVKVTQSSRYLVKRTGEKVFLECVQDMDHENMFWYRQDPGLGLRLIYFSYDVKMKEKGDIPEGYSVSREKKERFSLILESASTNQTSMYLCASSSRGFANEKLFFGSGTQLSVL.

This clonotype was observed a few times. The J gene is TRBJ2-7, the V gene TRBV5-1; 9 nucleotides agree with TRBD1. J lost 2 bases, V lost 2 bases, and 5 bases had no gene match. Germline lookup yields CDR1 SGHRS and CDR2 YFSETQ. The CDR3 is 15 residues long. The CDR3 loop is CASSLTGGDAYEQYF. CDR3 DNA sequence: TGCGCCAGCAGCTTAACAGGGGGCGACGCCTACGAGCAGTACTTC.

In its sample, this clonotype was seen a few times. This chain uses TRBV7-9 with TRBJ2-2; 8 bases agree with TRBD2. Losses at the gene ends were 5 bases for V and 3 bases for J; bases not matched to a gene: 8. The germline CDR1 and CDR2 sequences are SEHNR and FQNEAQ (reference sequence). This CDR3 comprises 16 residues. In nucleotides, the CDR3 is TGTGCCAGCAGCCCTGAACTAGCGGATTACACCGGGGAGCTGTTTTTT. This translates into CASSPELADYTGELFF. Looking up the rest from reference TRBV7-9 and TRBJ2-2 gives the full variable domain: DTGVSQNPRHKITKRGQNVTFRCDPISEHNRLYWYRQTLGQGPEFLTYFQNEAQLEKSRLLSDRFSAERPKGSFSTLEIQRTEQGDSAMYLCASSPELADYTGELFFGEGSRLTVL.

In this sample, this clonotype turned up many times. V and J are TRBV7-9 and TRBJ1-5; D is possibly TRBD1 (6 bases). CDR3 length: 14 amino acids. V lost 4 bases and J lost 6, with 13 bases in between. The V gene's germline CDR1 is SEHNR and CDR2 FQNEAQ (reference sequence). The CDR3 protein is CASSSGVDSQPQHF. DNA for the CDR3: TGTGCCAGCAGCTCAGGGGTAGATTCTCAGCCCCAGCATTTT.